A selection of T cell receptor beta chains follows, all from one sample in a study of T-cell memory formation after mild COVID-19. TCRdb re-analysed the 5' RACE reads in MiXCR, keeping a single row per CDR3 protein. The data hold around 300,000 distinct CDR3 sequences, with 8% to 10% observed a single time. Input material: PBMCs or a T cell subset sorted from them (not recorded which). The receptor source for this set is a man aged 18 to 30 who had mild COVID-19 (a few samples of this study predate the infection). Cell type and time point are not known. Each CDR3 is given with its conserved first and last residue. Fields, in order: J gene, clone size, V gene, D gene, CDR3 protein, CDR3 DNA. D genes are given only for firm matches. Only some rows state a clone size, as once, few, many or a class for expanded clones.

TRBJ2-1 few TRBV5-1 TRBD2 CASSDGTSDWNEQFF TGCGCCAGCAGCGACGGGACTAGCGACTGGAATGAGCAGTTCTTC
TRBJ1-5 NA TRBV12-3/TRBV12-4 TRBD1 CASSRQGAGQPQHF TGTGCCAGCAGCAGACAGGGGGCAGGTCAGCCCCAGCATTTT
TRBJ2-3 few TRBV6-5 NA CASSRYPTDTQYF TGTGCCAGCAGTCGTTATCCCACAGATACGCAGTATTTT
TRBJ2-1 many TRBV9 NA CASSTQGSEQFF TGTGCCAGCAGCACCCAGGGTAGTGAGCAGTTCTTC
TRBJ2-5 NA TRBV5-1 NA CASRGLLEETQYF TGCGCCAGCAGAGGACTTTTGGAAGAGACCCAGTACTTC
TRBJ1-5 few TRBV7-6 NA CASSLGDYSNQPQHF TGTGCCAGCAGCTTGGGGGACTATAGCAATCAGCCCCAGCATTTT
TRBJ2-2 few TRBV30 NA CAWSLRGHGGELFF TGTGCCTGGAGTCTCCGTGGACATGGCGGGGAGCTGTTTTTT
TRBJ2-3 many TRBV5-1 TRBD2 CASSQLRAGGSDTQYF TGCGCCAGCAGCCAGCTGCGGGCGGGGGGTTCAGATACGCAGTATTTT
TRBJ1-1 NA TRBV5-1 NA CASSSGPAGYTEAFF TGCGCCAGCAGCTCCGGACCAGCTGGGTACACTGAAGCTTTCTTT
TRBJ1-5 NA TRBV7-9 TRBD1 CASKGQGRGPNQPQHF TGTGCCAGTAAGGGACAGGGGCGCGGCCCCAATCAGCCCCAGCATTTT
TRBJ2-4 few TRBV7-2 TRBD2 CASSLEAGGLGYIQYF TGTGCCAGCAGCTTAGAAGCGGGGGGATTGGGGTACATTCAGTACTTC
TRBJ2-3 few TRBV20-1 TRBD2 CSVSPHSGGTLGTDTQYF TGCAGTGTAAGCCCCCACAGCGGGGGGACTCTAGGCACAGATACGCAGTATTTT
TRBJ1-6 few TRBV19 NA CASSLGTAGDSPLHF TGTGCCAGTAGCTTGGGGACCGCTGGGGATTCACCCCTCCACTTT
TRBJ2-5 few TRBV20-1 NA CSARRGVETQYF TGCAGTGCTAGGCGGGGTGTGGAGACCCAGTACTTC
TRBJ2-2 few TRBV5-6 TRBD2 CASSGGTNLPGELFF TGTGCCAGCAGCGGAGGGACTAATCTCCCCGGGGAGCTGTTTTTT
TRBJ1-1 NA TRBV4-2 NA CASSHGGVSNTEAFF TGTGCCAGCAGCCATGGAGGGGTTAGTAACACTGAAGCTTTCTTT
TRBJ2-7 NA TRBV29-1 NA CSVGPGASYEQYF TGCAGCGTGGGGCCGGGGGCGTCCTACGAGCAGTACTTC
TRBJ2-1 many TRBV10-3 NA CAIRISLVTNPHNEQFF TGTGCCATCAGGATCTCCCTAGTTACCAATCCCCACAATGAGCAGTTCTTC
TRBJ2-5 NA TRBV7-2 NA CASSLITQETQYF TGTGCCAGCAGCTTAATAACTCAAGAGACCCAGTACTTC
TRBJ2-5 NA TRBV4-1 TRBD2 CASSQGRTSGGSQETQYF TGCGCCAGCAGCCAAGGAAGGACTAGCGGGGGGTCACAAGAGACCCAGTACTTC
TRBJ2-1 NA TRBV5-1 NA CASSLGGRVDNEQFF TGCGCCAGCAGCTTGGGGGGTCGTGTGGACAATGAGCAGTTCTTC
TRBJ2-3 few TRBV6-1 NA CASSERISTDTQYF TGTGCCAGCAGTGAACGAATATCCACAGATACGCAGTATTTT
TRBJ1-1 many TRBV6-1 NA CASSGAGLGWTEAFF TGTGCCAGCAGTGGGGCAGGGTTAGGATGGACTGAAGCTTTCTTT
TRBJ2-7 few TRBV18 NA CASSSGTTQYYEQYF TGTGCCAGCTCGTCAGGGACGACGCAATACTACGAGCAGTACTTC
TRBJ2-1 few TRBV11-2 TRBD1 CASSPNPGQGMGLYNEQFF TGTGCCAGCAGCCCCAACCCGGGACAGGGGATGGGCCTTTACAATGAGCAGTTCTTC
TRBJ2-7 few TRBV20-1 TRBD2 CSAGTSGSYEQYF TGCAGTGCCGGGACTAGCGGTTCCTACGAGCAGTACTTC
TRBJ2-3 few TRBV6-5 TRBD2 CASSYLAGGHQDTQYF TGTGCCAGCAGTTATTTAGCGGGGGGGCATCAAGATACGCAGTATTTT
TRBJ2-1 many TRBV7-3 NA CASSHGLSAKYNEQFF TGTGCCAGCAGCCACGGACTGTCCGCTAAGTACAATGAGCAGTTCTTC
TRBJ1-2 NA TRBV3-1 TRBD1 CASSPDGQEHGYTF TGTGCCAGCAGCCCCGATGGACAGGAGCATGGCTACACCTTC
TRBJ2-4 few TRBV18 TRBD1 CASHPGTVKNIQYF TGTGCCAGCCACCCCGGGACAGTAAAAAACATTCAGTACTTC
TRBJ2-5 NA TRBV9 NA CASSVEWEEETQYF TGTGCCAGCAGCGTAGAGTGGGAGGAAGAGACCCAGTACTTC
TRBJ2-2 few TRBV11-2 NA CASSLGGRVELFF TGTGCCAGCAGCTTAGGGGGCAGGGTCGAGCTGTTTTTT
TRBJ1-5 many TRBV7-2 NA CASSLGDGSNQPQHF TGTGCCAGCAGCTTAGGGGACGGTAGCAATCAGCCCCAGCATTTT
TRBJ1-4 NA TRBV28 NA CARRQSPRGESEKLFF TGTGCCAGAAGACAGAGTCCCAGGGGAGAGAGTGAAAAACTGTTTTTT
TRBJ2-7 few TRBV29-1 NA CSVVEMGYEQYF TGCAGCGTTGTCGAGATGGGCTACGAGCAGTACTTC
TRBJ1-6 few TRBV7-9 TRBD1 CASSPRQGRTAAPLHF TGTGCCAGCAGCCCCCGACAGGGGCGGACTGCGGCACCCCTCCACTTT
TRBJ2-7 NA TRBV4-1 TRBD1 CASSYPGRDRAYEQYF TGCGCCAGCAGCTACCCCGGGCGGGACAGGGCCTACGAGCAGTACTTC
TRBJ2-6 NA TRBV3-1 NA CASSQVGWPANVLTF TGTGCCAGCAGCCAAGTCGGTTGGCCGGCCAACGTCCTGACTTTC
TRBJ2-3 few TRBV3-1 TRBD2 CASSQELAGGRDTQYF TGTGCCAGCAGCCAAGAACTAGCGGGGGGCAGAGATACGCAGTATTTT
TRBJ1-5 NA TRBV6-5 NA CASRYVPQHF TGTGCCAGCAGATACGTGCCCCAGCATTTT
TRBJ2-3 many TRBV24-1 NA CATSDFAGTGTDTQYF TGTGCCACCAGTGATTTCGCGGGAACGGGCACAGATACGCAGTATTTT
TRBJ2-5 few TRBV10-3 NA CAISEADWEETQYF TGTGCCATCAGTGAGGCGGACTGGGAAGAGACCCAGTACTTC
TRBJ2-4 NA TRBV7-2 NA CASSPQRGNIQYF TGTGCCAGCAGTCCGCAGAGGGGGAACATTCAGTACTTC
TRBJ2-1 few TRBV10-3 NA CAISVVGVNEQFF TGTGCCATCAGTGTTGTGGGAGTGAATGAGCAGTTCTTC
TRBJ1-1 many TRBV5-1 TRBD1 CASSPSTARGTEAFF TGCGCCAGCAGCCCCAGCACGGCCAGGGGGACTGAAGCTTTCTTT
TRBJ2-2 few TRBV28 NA CASIPGLLNTGELFF TGTGCCAGCATCCCCGGACTCCTGAACACCGGGGAGCTGTTTTTT
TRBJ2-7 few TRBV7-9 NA CASSPEGQASYEQYF TGTGCCAGCAGCCCGGAGGGCCAGGCATCCTACGAGCAGTACTTC
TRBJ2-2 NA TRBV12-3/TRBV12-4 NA CASSPGHTNTGELFF TGTGCCAGCAGTCCGGGACACACGAACACCGGGGAGCTGTTTTTT
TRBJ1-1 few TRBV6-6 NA CASSYSYETRTEAFF TGTGCCAGCAGTTACTCCTACGAGACCCGAACGGAAGCTTTCTTT
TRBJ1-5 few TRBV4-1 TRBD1 CASSLQPGTGRQPQHF TGCGCCAGCAGCCTCCAGCCAGGGACAGGGAGGCAGCCCCAGCATTTT
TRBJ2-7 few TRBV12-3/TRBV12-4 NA CASSSTVYEQYF TGTGCCAGCAGTTCGACAGTCTACGAGCAGTACTTC
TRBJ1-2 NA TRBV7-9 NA CASSLEVGVYGYTF TGTGCCAGCAGCTTAGAGGTCGGGGTGTATGGCTACACCTTC
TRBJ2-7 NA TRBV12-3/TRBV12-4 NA CASSAGAVLSYEQYF TGTGCCAGCAGTGCTGGGGCGGTGCTCTCCTACGAGCAGTACTTC
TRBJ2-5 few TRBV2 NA CASNEKPDSQETQYF TGTGCCAGCAATGAAAAACCGGATTCCCAAGAGACCCAGTACTTC
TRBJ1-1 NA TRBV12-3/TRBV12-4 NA CASSLAGGVSAFF TGTGCCAGCAGTTTAGCTGGAGGGGTTAGCGCTTTCTTT